The 20 T cell receptor beta chains below come from one sample, sequenced in a study of human thymus T cells. Measured with immunoSEQ multiplex PCR; TCRdb has only the in-frame clones, and not every one. The repertoire consists of about 43,000 clones, with over 90% occurring once and the leading ten covering about 0.16%. The sample consisted of blood. These receptors all stem from a girl in the first two years of life with a congenital heart defect but otherwise immunologically healthy.

The chain recombines TRBV25-1 with TRBJ1-2; TRBD1 matches at 8 bases. In germline, CDR1 is MGHDK, CDR2 SYGVNS. The CDR3 consists of 15 residues. V trimming: 2 bases; J trimming: 6 bases; junction bases outside the gene matches: 8. The CDR3 spells CASSELTGVKNGYTF. DNA for the CDR3: TGTGCCAGCAGTGAACTGACAGGGGTTAAAAATGGCTACACCTTC.

The genes are TRBV7-2 and TRBJ2-1; 11 positions match TRBD2. CDR1 is SGHTA and CDR2 is FQGNSA in the germline V gene. There are 16 residues in the CDR3. Trimming removed 3 bases from V and 2 bases from J; junction bases left unmatched: 3. CDR3 DNA sequence: TGTGCCAGCAGCTTCGGACTAGCGGGCCCCTACAATGAGCAGTTCTTC. This gives the protein CASSFGLAGPYNEQFF. The variable domain in full, completed from reference TRBV7-2 and TRBJ2-1, reads GAGVSQSPSNKVTEKGKDVELRCDPISGHTALYWYRQSLGQGLEFLIYFQGNSAPDKSGLPSDRFSAERTGGSVSTLTIQRTQQEDSAVYLCASSFGLAGPYNEQFFGPGTRLTVL.

The V call is TRBV5-1, the J call TRBJ2-2, with D possibly being TRBD2 (5 bases). Germline assignment: CDR1 SGHRS and CDR2 YFSETQ. Deletions cut 2 bases from V and 3 bases from J, with 11 bases between. The CDR3 covers 15 residues. This CDR3 is CASSLGSSHTGELFF. In nucleotides, the CDR3 is TGCGCCAGCAGCTTAGGGTCTAGCCACACCGGGGAGCTGTTTTTT.

The genes are TRBV30 and TRBJ2-7, with 8 nucleotides matching TRBD2. The CDR3 contains 11 residues. J was trimmed by 12 bases and V by 0 bases; bases with no gene match: 4. CDR1 is GTSNPN and CDR2 is SVGIG in the germline V gene (reference sequence). CDR3 sequence (DNA): TGTGCCTGGAGTGTCGGGGGGGCCGTGTACTTC. Protein: CAWSVGGAVYF. Complete variable domain (other parts from reference TRBV30 and TRBJ2-7): SQTIHQWPATLVQPVGSPLSLECTVEGTSNPNLYWYRQAAGRGLQLLFYSVGIGQISSEVPQNLSASRPQDRQFILSSKKLLLSDSGFYLCAWSVGGAVYFGPGTRLTVT.

The V call is TRBV18, the J call TRBJ2-1; a weak D match, TRBD1 (6 bases). V was shortened by 1 base and J by 7 bases, with 14 bases between the two germline ends. The CDR3 runs 15 residues. Germline V gene lookup returns CDR1 KGHSH and CDR2 LQKENI. The CDR3 reads CASSPQNRVGNEQFF. Here the CDR3 DNA reads TGTGCCAGCTCACCACAGAACAGGGTGGGGAATGAGCAGTTCTTC.

Here the CDR3 reads CASSSPGTSGYEQYF. For the CDR3, the DNA is TGTGCCAGCAGTTCCCCCGGGACTAGCGGATACGAGCAGTACTTC. The rearrangement links TRBV28 to TRBJ2-7; 11 bases agree with TRBD2. This CDR3 is built from 15 residues. V lost 4 bases to trimming and J lost 4 bases; unmatched junction nucleotides: 6. The germline CDR1 and CDR2 sequences are MDHEN and SYDVKM.

The V and J genes are TRBV15 and TRBJ2-7; the match to TRBD2 covers 8 bases. The CDR3 length is 14 residues. The junction had 1 base not matched to a gene; V was cut back by 0 bases and J by 3 bases. Germline V gives CDR1 LNHNV, CDR2 YYDKDF (reference sequence). The CDR3, as DNA: TGTGCCACCAGCAGAGAGGGACTAGTCTACGAGCAGTACTTC. Encoded protein: CATSREGLVYEQYF. Drawing the rest from reference TRBV15 and TRBJ2-7, the complete variable domain is DAMVIQNPRYQVTQFGKPVTLSCSQTLNHNVMYWYQQKSSQAPKLLFHYYDKDFNNEADTPDNFQSRRPNTSFCFLDIRSPGLGDTAMYLCATSREGLVYEQYFGPGTRLTVT.

For this clone: A read error may account for a junction end that differs from germline. V gene TRBV6-1 combines with J gene TRBJ2-7; 8 bases map to TRBD2. The CDR3 is 13 residues long. Germline assignment: CDR1 MNHNS and CDR2 SASEGT. The CDR3 region has the DNA TGTGCCAGCAGTCCCTCCCGGACTAGCAGTGGCCACTTC. Translation gives CASSPSRTSSGHF.

The DNA for the CDR3 is TGTGCCAGCAGCTTGTACGGGACTAGCGTCACAGATACGCAGTATTTT. This codes for CASSLYGTSVTDTQYF. The V and J genes are TRBV5-4 and TRBJ2-3, with TRBD2 matching over 10 bases. V shed 1 base, J shed 2 bases, and the junction held 4 bases outside the gene matches. The CDR3 spans 16 residues. Germline-derived CDR1 and CDR2 are SGHNT and YYREEE (reference sequence).

This chain connects TRBV19 to TRBJ2-5; either TRBD1 or TRBD2 may supply D (5 bases each). CDR1 and CDR2 (germline): LNHDA, SQIVND (reference sequence). The CDR3 is 16 amino acids. The V end was cut by 3 bases, the J end by 1 base, with 15 bases between. This CDR3 reads CASSMRPPGAQETQYF. The CDR3 bases are TGTGCCAGTAGTATGAGGCCCCCCGGGGCCCAAGAGACCCAGTACTTC.

This sequence joins TRBV5-6 and TRBJ1-2, with a weak D call TRBD1 (5 bases). With 2 bases removed from V and 2 bases from J, the gap between germline ends came to 7 bases. The CDR3 contains 13 residues. In germline, CDR1 is SGHDT, CDR2 YYEEEE. The CDR3 loop is CASSFRANYGYTF. CDR3 DNA sequence: TGTGCCAGCAGCTTCAGGGCAAACTATGGCTACACCTTC. The full variable domain, in which reference TRBV5-6 and TRBJ1-2 provide the parts outside the CDR3, is DAGVTQSPTHLIKTRGQQVTLRCSPKSGHDTVSWYQQALGQGPQFIFQYYEEEERQRGNFPDRFSGHQFPNYSSELNVNALLLGDSALYLCASSFRANYGYTFGSGTRLTVV.

The chain couples TRBV10-3 to TRBJ1-1, with D perhaps TRBD1 (6 bases). The CDR3 has 14 residues. Trimming took off 6 bases at V and 4 bases at J, with 15 bases between the two ends. Germline V gives CDR1 ENHRY, CDR2 SYGVKD. CDR3 DNA: TGTGCCATCAGCGGGACACCTCGGGTCACTGAAGCTTTCTTT. Its protein product is CAISGTPRVTEAFF.

V gene TRBV28 combines with J gene TRBJ2-5, with a weak D call TRBD2 (6 bases). Judging by the DNA end, TRBJ2-7 fits better; the J call may be wrong. This CDR3 comprises 13 residues. Germline-derived CDR1 and CDR2 are MDHEN and SYDVKM. CDR3 DNA: TGTGCCAGCAAAAAGCGGGCGGTCTACGAGCAGTACTTC. This translates into CASKKRAVYEQYF.

The chain joins TRBV5-1 to TRBJ1-4; D unclear. Germline V gene sequence: CDR1 SGHRS, CDR2 YFSETQ. The CDR3 length is 14 residues. Trimming took 4 bases from V and 4 from J, leaving 11 bases between them. CDR3 DNA: TGCGCCAGCAGCGCAGGCCGGATTAATGAAAAACTGTTTTTT. This sequence encodes CASSAGRINEKLFF.

This clone is a singleton in its sample. The chain combines TRBV5-8 with TRBJ2-1, with D perhaps TRBD2 (6 bases). With 4 bases removed from V and 8 bases from J, the gap between germline ends came to 13 bases. This CDR3 spans 13 amino acids. The germline CDR1 and CDR2 sequences are SGHTS and YDEGEE. The CDR3 region is CASSAAWEDEQFF. The CDR3 nucleotides read TGTGCCAGCAGCGCCGCCTGGGAGGATGAGCAGTTCTTC. Combining the CDR3 with reference TRBV5-8 and TRBJ2-1 gives the whole variable domain EAGVTQSPTHLIKTRGQQATLRCSPISGHTSVYWYQQALGLGLQFLLWYDEGEERNRGNFPPRFSGRQFPNYSSELNVNALELEDSALYLCASSAAWEDEQFFGPGTRLTVL.

The chain couples TRBV28 to TRBJ1-3; perhaps TRBD1 as D (5 bases). CDR1 is MDHEN and CDR2 is SYDVKM in the germline V gene. CDR3 length: 15 residues. Trimming pared 7 bases from V and 3 bases from J, leaving 16 bases between. CDR3 region: CASTLRGGLGNTIYF. The CDR3 DNA is TGTGCCAGCACCTTGAGGGGAGGGCTTGGAAACACCATATATTTT.

This rearrangement joins TRBV7-9 to TRBJ2-2; no clear D. CDR1 and CDR2 from the germline V gene are SEHNR and FQNEAQ (reference sequence). V was pared by 5 bases and J by 4 bases, with 11 bases between. The CDR3 contains 14 residues. The CDR3 region has the DNA TGTGCCAGCAGCGGCGTAGTTCTCACCGGGGAGCTGTTTTTT. Translating it yields CASSGVVLTGELFF. Looking up the rest from reference TRBV7-9 and TRBJ2-2 gives the full variable domain: DTGVSQNPRHKITKRGQNVTFRCDPISEHNRLYWYRQTLGQGPEFLTYFQNEAQLEKSRLLSDRFSAERPKGSFSTLEIQRTEQGDSAMYLCASSGVVLTGELFFGEGSRLTVL.

V and J are TRBV9 and TRBJ2-1, with D perhaps TRBD2 (6 bases). The CDR3 spans 15 residues. CDR1 and CDR2 (germline): SGDLS, YYNGEE. V shed 2 bases and J shed 4 bases, with 13 bases lying between them. The CDR3 DNA is TGTGCCAGCAGCGTCCTTAGCGGAGTATACAATGAGCAGTTCTTC. Protein product: CASSVLSGVYNEQFF.

The rearrangement uses TRBV27 and TRBJ1-2; 10 positions agree with TRBD1. Germline CDR1 and CDR2: MNHEY and SMNVEV (reference sequence). V was pared by 0 bases and J by 4 bases, with 8 bases of the junction left unmatched. This CDR3 region has 17 residues. The CDR3 region has the DNA TGTGCCAGCAGTTTATCTGAACCGGGACAGGGGTCCTATGGCTACACCTTC. Translation: CASSLSEPGQGSYGYTF.

This clone was seen only once. J is TRBJ2-4 and V is TRBV19; TRBD1 matches at 12 bases. This CDR3 comprises 18 residues. Per germline, CDR1 LNHDA and CDR2 SQIVND (reference sequence). The V segment lost 10 bases and the J segment 1 base; nucleotides outside the gene matches: 14. CDR3 sequence: CATQKPGQGAAAKNIQYF. Here the CDR3 DNA reads TGTGCCACCCAAAAGCCGGGACAGGGGGCCGCGGCCAAAAACATTCAGTACTTC.